These 14 T cell receptor beta chains came from one sample sequenced in a study of regulatory T cells in long-lasting Graves disease. In building TCR beta libraries, iRepertoire HTBI primers were used together with Arm-PCR of CDR3 regions. TCRdb ran MiXCR on the multiplex PCR reads and lists one entry per CDR3 protein. There are about 470,000 distinct CDR3 sequences in the sample; 15% to 20% occur only once, and less than 15% lies in the top ten. The time point: newly diagnosed GD, antithyroid drugs for less than 3 months. Extracted PBMC RNA gave rise to the TCR library. The sample was also linked to a second study, of T cells in Graves' hyperthyroidism and ophthalmopathy.

The sample consisted of peripheral blood mononuclear cells (PBMCs), taken at new diagnosis, from a patient treated with antithyroid drugs. These receptors all stem from a man aged 35-49 years with Graves disease.

This clonotype has at least ten counts. The V call is TRBV6-2 or TRBV6-3, the J call TRBJ1-6; 7 nucleotides align to TRBD1. Germline CDR1 and CDR2: MNHEY and SVGEGT. V gave up 4 bases and J gave up 10 bases; unmatched junction bases: 4. The CDR3 is made up of 13 amino acids. The DNA for the CDR3 is TGTGCCAGCAGTTGGGACAGTTCATCACCCCTCCACTTT. It is translated as CASSWDSSSPLHF.

Ten or more counts support this clonotype. The V gene is TRBV6-1, the J gene TRBJ1-5; D perhaps matches TRBD1 (5 bases). Germline V gives CDR1 MNHNS, CDR2 SASEGT. V was cut by 6 bases and J by 6 bases, with 15 bases left in between. The CDR3 consists of 14 residues. The CDR3 DNA reads as TGTGCCAGCAGCCTAAGGGATACAGGTCAGCCCCAGCATTTT. The encoded protein is CASSLRDTGQPQHF.

This clonotype occurred many times. CDR3: CASSLLGYGYEQYF. CDR3 in DNA: TGTGCCAGCAGTTTATTAGGGTACGGCTACGAGCAGTACTTC. The chain employs TRBV28 and TRBJ2-7; D is unresolved. Trimming took off 1 base at V and 3 bases at J, with 10 bases between the two ends. This CDR3 is 14 amino acids long. Germline-derived CDR1 and CDR2 are MDHEN and SYDVKM.

This clonotype occurred a few times. The chain couples TRBV13 to TRBJ2-1, with D possibly being TRBD1 (6 bases). This CDR3 contains 13 residues. Germline V gene sequence: CDR1 PRHDT, CDR2 FYEKMQ (reference sequence). V lost 2 bases and J lost 6, with 8 bases in between. CDR3 amino acids: CASSLRDINEQFF. For the CDR3, the DNA is TGTGCCAGCAGCTTACGGGACATCAATGAGCAGTTCTTC.

A few counts support this clonotype. The V gene is TRBV28, the J gene TRBJ2-5; D remains unclear. The CDR3 sequence is 12 residues long. V was pared by 5 bases and J by 9 bases, with 13 bases between. Germline lookup yields CDR1 MDHEN and CDR2 SYDVKM. CDR3 in amino acids: CASSQVLGSQYF. The DNA of the CDR3 is TGTGCCAGCAGTCAGGTCTTGGGGTCCCAGTACTTC.

The chain uses TRBV20-1 and TRBJ2-7; the match to TRBD2 covers 8 bases. The CDR3 covers 14 residues. Germline loops: CDR1 DFQATT, CDR2 SNEGSKA (reference sequence). With 6 bases clipped from V and 7 bases from J, the junction kept 14 bases outside the gene matches. The CDR3 region is CSAQFSSGSQEQYF. The CDR3 nucleotides are TGCAGTGCCCAGTTTTCTAGCGGGTCACAGGAGCAGTACTTC.

The chain links TRBV10-3 to TRBJ2-7; D not resolved. The CDR3 is 13 residues long. CDR1 is ENHRY, CDR2 SYGVKD, per germline. The ends were cut back, 2 bases at V and 2 bases at J, with 7 bases in the middle. The CDR3 here is CAISERQTYEQYF. DNA of the CDR3: TGTGCCATCAGTGAGCGTCAGACCTACGAGCAGTACTTC.

This clonotype appeared a few times. The rearrangement links TRBV18 to TRBJ2-5; maybe TRBD1 (6 bases). The CDR3 covers 16 residues. Germline V lookup: CDR1 KGHSH, CDR2 LQKENI. V was shortened by 5 bases and J by 0 bases, with 16 bases between the two germline ends. CDR3 sequence: CASSATGFWDQETQYF. The CDR3 coding sequence is TGTGCCAGCTCAGCCACAGGGTTTTGGGACCAAGAGACCCAGTACTTC.

This sequence joins TRBV7-9 and TRBJ2-7; perhaps D is TRBD1 or TRBD2 (5 bases each). The CDR3 is made up of 16 amino acids. Trimming took 5 bases from V and 0 from J, leaving 17 bases between them. Germline CDR1 is SEHNR and CDR2 is FQNEAQ (reference sequence). As DNA, the CDR3 is TGTGCCAGCAGCGGGGAGAACCGGGGCAACTCCTACGAGCAGTACTTC. Protein: CASSGENRGNSYEQYF.

This clonotype was seen ten or more times. V and J are TRBV27 and TRBJ2-1; 8 bases agree with TRBD2. The CDR3 covers 16 residues. CDR1 and CDR2 from the germline V gene are MNHEY and SMNVEV (reference sequence). V gave up 7 bases and J gave up 6 bases; unmatched junction bases: 14. The CDR3 bases are TGTGCCAGCAAACCTACCGGGACTAGGGGTCTCAATGAGCAGTTCTTC. This sequence encodes CASKPTGTRGLNEQFF.

This clonotype has a count of ten or more. The rearrangement links TRBV18 to TRBJ1-1, with 11 bases identical to TRBD1. The CDR3 is made up of 15 amino acids. The V gene end was trimmed by 4 bases and the J gene end by 4 bases; junction bases not matched to a gene: 5. CDR1 and CDR2 (germline): KGHSH, LQKENI. The DNA for the CDR3 is TGTGCCAGCTCACTGGGACAGGGGGGGACCACTGAAGCTTTCTTT. It codes for CASSLGQGGTTEAFF.

This clonotype was seen a handful of times. V and J are TRBV5-5 and TRBJ2-5; weak D call: TRBD2 (5 bases). Germline V lookup: CDR1 SGHKS, CDR2 YYEKEE (reference sequence). Trimming left V 1 base short and J 2 bases short, with 9 bases between. The CDR3 sequence is 14 residues long. Here the CDR3 reads CASSLWQRQETQYF. The CDR3 DNA sequence: TGTGCCAGCAGCTTGTGGCAGCGGCAAGAGACCCAGTACTTC.

This clonotype was observed many times. The chain combines TRBV28 with TRBJ2-1; TRBD2 aligns across 11 bases. V shed 2 bases and J 8 bases; nucleotides not matched to a gene: 8. The germline CDR1 and CDR2 sequences are MDHEN and SYDVKM. This CDR3 is built from 16 residues. The CDR3 DNA reads as TGTGCCAGCAGTTTAATGCGACTAGCGGGATCCCATGAGCAGTTCTTC. Its protein is CASSLMRLAGSHEQFF. The variable domain in full, with the rest retrieved from reference TRBV28 and TRBJ2-1, is DVKVTQSSRYLVKRTGEKVFLECVQDMDHENMFWYRQDPGLGLRLIYFSYDVKMKEKGDIPEGYSVSREKKERFSLILESASTNQTSMYLCASSLMRLAGSHEQFFGPGTRLTVL.

The gene calls are TRBV19 and TRBJ2-7, with 9 bases matching TRBD1. Germline V lookup: CDR1 LNHDA, CDR2 SQIVND (reference sequence). Losses at the gene ends were 4 bases for V and 6 bases for J; bases not matched to a gene: 4. This CDR3 is built from 13 residues. CDR3 sequence (DNA): TGTGCCAGTAGTAGGACAGGGGTCGCCGAGCAGTACTTC. The encoded protein is CASSRTGVAEQYF.